This TCR beta chain was documented in a study of OX40 agonist ivuxolimab in advanced cancers. Study information: Earlier treatment with anti-PD-1, anti-PD-L1 or anti-CTLA-4 was permitted, and 30% to 40% had received some. Three patients showed partial responses: one hepatocellular carcinoma and two cutaneous melanoma cases.

A word on this clone: Its target is unknown.

Study-level results: Compared with CD4+, CD8+ T cells on average had more expanded clones.

Germline CDR1 is SGDLS and CDR2 is YYNGEE. This CDR3 is 15 amino acids long. V lost 4 bases to trimming and J lost 4 bases, with 14 bases between them. The repertoire was sequenced with immunoSEQ multiplex PCR; TCRdb's copy has only in-frame clones and lacks some. The table lists 70,000 or so clones, about four fifths of them singletons. The sequenced sample was CD4+ or CD8+ T cells sorted from blood, obtained in a trial of the OX40 agonist ivuxolimab. This receptor was taken from an adult with an advanced solid tumor such as melanoma, head and neck, liver or kidney cancer. The chain employs TRBV9 and TRBJ2-2; D unresolved. CDR3 residues: CASSLRVQGTGELFF. CDR3 in DNA: TGTGCCAGCAGCTTAAGGGTCCAAGGCACCGGGGAGCTGTTTTTT.